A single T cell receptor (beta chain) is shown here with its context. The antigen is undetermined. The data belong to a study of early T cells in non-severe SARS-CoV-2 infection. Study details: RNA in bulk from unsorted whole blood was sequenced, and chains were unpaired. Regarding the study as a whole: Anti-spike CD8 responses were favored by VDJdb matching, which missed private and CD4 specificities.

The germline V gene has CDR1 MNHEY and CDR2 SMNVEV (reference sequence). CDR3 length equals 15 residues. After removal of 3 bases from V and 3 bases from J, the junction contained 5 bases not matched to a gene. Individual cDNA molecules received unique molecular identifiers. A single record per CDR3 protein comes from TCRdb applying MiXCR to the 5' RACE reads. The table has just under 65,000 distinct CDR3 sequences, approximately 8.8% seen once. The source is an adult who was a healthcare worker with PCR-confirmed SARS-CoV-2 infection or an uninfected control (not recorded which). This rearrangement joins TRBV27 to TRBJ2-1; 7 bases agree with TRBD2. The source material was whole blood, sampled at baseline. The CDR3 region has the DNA TGTGCCAGCAGTTTGGGCGGGAGAAACTACAATGAGCAGTTCTTC. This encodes CASSLGGRNYNEQFF.